This TCR beta chain stems from a study of cytomegalovirus exposure and HLA in healthy donors. CDR3 length equals 14 residues. CDR1 is SNHLY and CDR2 is FYNNEI in the germline V gene. After removal of 4 bases from V and 2 bases from J, the junction contained 5 bases not matched to a gene. PCR used 60 Vbeta primers and 13 Jbeta primers. Produced via immunoSEQ multiplex PCR; TCRdb's table is partial and in-frame only. The table shows 180,000 or so clones, with over 75% occurring only once. The TCR comes from a man between 18 and 35 years old in good health and CMV-seropositive. Material: PBMCs. The chain has TRBV2 and TRBJ2-7; 7 nucleotides agree with TRBD2. For the CDR3, the DNA is TGTGCCAGCAGTGTAGGCGGGGGTGCCTACGAGCAGTACTTC. Residues: CASSVGGGAYEQYF.